This note documents a single T cell receptor beta chain sequence. Authors' processing steps: Nucleated cell number was recorded as an estimate derived from reference gene primer amplification. Generated by immunoSEQ multiplex PCR, the TCRdb table keeps only in-frame clones and is missing some. V and J calls and clone size are those listed in that table; D and trimming were worked out from the DNA. There are under 150,000 clones in the sample; 80% occur only once, and 10% to 15% lies in the top ten. The data were taken from a study of blood T cell repertoires in COVID-19. Study details: From T cells, B-cell-depleted T cells, or PBMCs came the material, which was cDNA or gDNA.

The CDR3 loop spans 19 amino acids. The V end lost 4 bases, the J end lost 0 bases, and 23 bases lay between the germline ends. CDR1 is SGHTS, CDR2 YDEGEE, per germline. The clonotype comes from a man in his sixties with active or convalescent COVID-19. The source material was peripheral blood. This rearrangement joins TRBV5-8 to TRBJ1-5; D may be TRBD1 (5 bases). As DNA, the CDR3 is TGTGCCAGCAGCCGGCGGGGGATTGGGGGGGAAAATAGCAATCAGCCCCAGCATTTT. Residues: CASSRRGIGGENSNQPQHF.